This T cell receptor (beta chain) was obtained from a study of blood T cell repertoires in COVID-19. Looking at the study overall: The analysed material was cDNA or gDNA that came from T cells, B-cell-depleted T cells, or PBMCs.

With V trimmed by 3 bases and J by 4 bases, 5 bases remained unmatched. Germline V gene lookup returns CDR1 LGHNA and CDR2 YNFKEQ. The CDR3 sequence is 16 residues long. Authors' processing steps: The assay estimated nucleated cells by amplifying reference gene primers. Profiled with immunoSEQ multiplex PCR; TCRdb holds only in-frame clones, not every one. V and J calls and clone size are those listed in that table; D and trimming were worked out from the DNA. The sample has about 60,000 clones, about nine tenths seen once. This TCR was sampled from a human donor with active COVID-19. The donor label of this sample is uncertain. This chain joins TRBV4-2 and TRBJ2-3; 12 positions agree with TRBD2. Input material: peripheral blood. CDR3 residues: CASSHQTSGSADTQYF. The CDR3 region has the DNA TGTGCCAGCAGCCACCAGACTAGCGGGAGCGCAGATACGCAGTATTTT.